This T cell receptor beta chain was documented in a study of CD8 T cells in Susac syndrome (dated by TCRdb to between 2017 and 2020). As for the study more broadly: Repertoire sequencing was used to test whether CD8+ T cell activation and differentiation in Susac syndrome was antigen driven. The study compared CD8+ T cell repertoire clonality among 12 healthy donors, roughly 14 Susac syndrome patients and about 16 multiple sclerosis patients. The investigation overall reported the following: The number of individuals in the TCR sequencing and HLA analysis was recognized as being relatively small.

Peripheral blood CD8+ and CD4+ T cells from healthy donors, Susac syndrome patients and multiple sclerosis patients were profiled by high-throughput TCR beta sequencing. Healthy donors were included as age- and sex-matched controls. CD8+ TEMRA cells were enriched by FACS, while bulk CD8+ and CD4+ T cells were purified by magnetic negative isolation. Blood was collected in EDTA tubes and processed within 24 hours, with PBMCs isolated through density gradient centrifugation. PBMCs destined for TCR sequencing were cryopreserved in liquid nitrogen and later thawed in a 37 °C water bath. Purity of sorted or isolated CD4+, CD8+ and CD8+ TEMRA cells was at least 90%. CDR1 SEHNR and CDR2 FQNEAQ were looked up in the germline V gene (reference sequence). The CDR3 contains 13 residues, cysteine and phenylalanine counted. Just CDR3 DNA is preserved here, 39 bases in frame from base 1. V gives up 4 bases and J gives up 3 bases, and the segment between their germline ends measures 9 bases.

RNA was extracted with the RNeasy kit and about 0.45 to 1 ug was reverse transcribed using random hexamers. The immunoSEQ multiplex PCR assay, which covers 54 Vbeta and 13 Jbeta segments, was used to amplify TCR beta CDR3 regions. PCR amplification bias was corrected using a synthetic template baseline for primer optimization and computational correction. On the authors' methods: Only productive sequences were kept, with reads annotated to V, D and J genes according to IMGT and analyzed in immunoSEQ Analyzer. Clonality was computed as one minus Shannon entropy normalized by log2 of the number of productive unique sequences. For each patient and control, public and private clones were evaluated among the 100 most prevalent clones. Clones were defined as Susac-specific when absent from the healthy and MS cohorts, from over 950 published viral clones and from other ImmuneACCESS disease sequences. TCRdb took the public reads, trimmed them with fastp at Q25, ran MiXCR for clone calling and kept in-frame beta chains. Identical CDR3 protein sequences are pooled into one entry, listed with their most common genes and DNA. The V and J calls were not made by the authors but by TCRdb's processing. The sample table lists 70,000 to 100,000 distinct CDR3 sequences, approximately 92% of them with a count of one. The leading ten clones occupy 0.25% to 0.4% of the sample.

This clonotype appeared a single time. Its antigen is still unknown. There are no base qualities to consult, and no much larger clone falls within one base. Evidence from one read is weak. This TCR derives from a human donor in good health. Recombination connected TRBV7-9 to TRBJ2-5, with the D gene uncertain. Sequenced input: CD8+ T cells from PBMCs. The sequence in DNA is TGTGCCAGCAGCTCAACATTAGAAGAGACCCAGTACTTC. This encodes CASSSTLEETQYF.